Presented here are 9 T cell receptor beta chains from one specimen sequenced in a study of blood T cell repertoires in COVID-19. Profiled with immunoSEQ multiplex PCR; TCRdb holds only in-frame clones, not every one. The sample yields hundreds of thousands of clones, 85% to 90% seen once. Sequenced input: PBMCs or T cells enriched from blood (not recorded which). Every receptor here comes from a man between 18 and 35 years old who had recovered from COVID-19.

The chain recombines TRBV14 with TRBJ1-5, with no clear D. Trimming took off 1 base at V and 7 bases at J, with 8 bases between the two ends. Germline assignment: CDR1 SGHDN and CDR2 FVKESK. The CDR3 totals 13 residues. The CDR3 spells CASSQGDSQPQHF. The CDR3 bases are TGTGCCAGCAGCCAAGGAGATTCCCAGCCCCAGCATTTT.

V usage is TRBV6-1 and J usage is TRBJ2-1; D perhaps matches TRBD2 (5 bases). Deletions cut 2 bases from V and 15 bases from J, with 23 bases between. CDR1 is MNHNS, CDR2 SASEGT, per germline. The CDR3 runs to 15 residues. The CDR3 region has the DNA TGTGCCAGCAGTGAATTTCGTGGTTCCGGGAATCGACTGTTCTTC. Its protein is CASSEFRGSGNRLFF.

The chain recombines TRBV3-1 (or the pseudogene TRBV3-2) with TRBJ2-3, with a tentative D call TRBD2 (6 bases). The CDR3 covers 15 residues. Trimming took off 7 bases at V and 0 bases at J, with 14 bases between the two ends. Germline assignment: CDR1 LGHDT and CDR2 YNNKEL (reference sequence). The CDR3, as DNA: TGTGCCAGCATTCTTAGCGGCTTAAGCACAGATACGCAGTATTTT. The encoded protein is CASILSGLSTDTQYF.

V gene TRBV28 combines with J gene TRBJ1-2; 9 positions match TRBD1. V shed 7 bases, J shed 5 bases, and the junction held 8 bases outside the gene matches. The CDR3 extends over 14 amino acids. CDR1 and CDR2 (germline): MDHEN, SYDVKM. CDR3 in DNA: TGTGCCAGCAATAACGCGGGACAGGGATATGGCTACACCTTC. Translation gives CASNNAGQGYGYTF.

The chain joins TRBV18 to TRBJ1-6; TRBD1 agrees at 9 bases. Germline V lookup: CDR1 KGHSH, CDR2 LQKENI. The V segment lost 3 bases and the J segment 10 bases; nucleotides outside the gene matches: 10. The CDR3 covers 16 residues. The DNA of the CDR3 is TGTGCCAGCTCACCTACTGTCCCGGGACAGGGATCACCCCTCCACTTT. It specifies CASSPTVPGQGSPLHF. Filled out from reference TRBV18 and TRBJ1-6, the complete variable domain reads NAGVMQNPRHLVRRRGQEARLRCSPMKGHSHVYWYRQLPEEGLKFMVYLQKENIIDESGMPKERFSAEFPKEGPSILRIQQVVRGDSAAYFCASSPTVPGQGSPLHFGNGTRLTVT.

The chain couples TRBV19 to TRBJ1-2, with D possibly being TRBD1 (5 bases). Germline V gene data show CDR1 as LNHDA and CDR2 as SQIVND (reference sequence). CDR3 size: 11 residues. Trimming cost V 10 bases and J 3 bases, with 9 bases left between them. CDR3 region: CATQGDYGYTF. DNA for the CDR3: TGTGCCACCCAGGGTGACTATGGCTACACCTTC.

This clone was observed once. This CDR3 reads CASSTPDRGRNSYGYTF. CDR3 bases: TGTGCCAGCAGCACCCCCGACAGGGGGCGTAATAGCTATGGCTACACCTTC. The chain carries TRBV7-2 and TRBJ1-2; 10 bases fit TRBD1. The CDR3 extends over 17 amino acids. Trimming cost V 5 bases and J 4 bases; bases outside gene matches: 13. Germline V gene data show CDR1 as SGHTA and CDR2 as FQGNSA.

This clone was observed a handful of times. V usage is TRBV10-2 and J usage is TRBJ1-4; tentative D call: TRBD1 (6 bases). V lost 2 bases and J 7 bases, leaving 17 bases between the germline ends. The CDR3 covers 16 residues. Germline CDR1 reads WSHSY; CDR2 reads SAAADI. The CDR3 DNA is TGCGCCAGCAGTGAGGGGGGGGCGCTTTTTGGTGAAAAACTGTTTTTT. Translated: CASSEGGALFGEKLFF.

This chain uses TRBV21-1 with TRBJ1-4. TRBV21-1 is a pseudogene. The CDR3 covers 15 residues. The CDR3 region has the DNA TGTGCCAGCAGCAAAAAGAGGTTACTAGGTGAAAAACTGTTTTTT. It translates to CASSKKRLLGEKLFF.